These T cell receptor beta chains were read from a single sample in a study of shared clonotypes between healthy human individuals. Clones were sequenced by immunoSEQ multiplex PCR, and TCRdb holds only the in-frame ones, with some missing. Of about 960,000 clones in the sample, over 60% are singletons; the top ten hold roughly 1.5%. Sequenced material: memory CD4+ T cells sorted from blood. These receptors originate from a man aged 18 to 29 in good health. The CDR3 runs from the conserved cysteine through the conserved F or W. D genes are given only for firm matches. The size of a clone is reported for some rows only, either as once, few or many, or as a class for expanded clones.

J gene	CDR3 length	D gene	V gene	clone size	CDR3 protein	CDR3 DNA
TRBJ2-2	17	TRBD2	TRBV14	-	CASSQDPPSGYTGELFF	TGTGCCAGCAGCCAAGATCCGCCTAGCGGGTACACCGGGGAGCTGTTTTTT
TRBJ2-6	18	TRBD2	TRBV10-3	-	CAIRDVAGNSSGANVLTF	TGTGCCATCAGGGATGTAGCGGGGAATAGCTCTGGGGCCAACGTCCTGACTTTC
TRBJ1-3	15	-	TRBV6-5	-	CASSSSTRSGNTIYF	TGTGCCAGCAGTTCCTCCACTCGCTCTGGAAACACCATATATTTT
TRBJ1-3	11	-	TRBV6-6	few	CASDSGNTIYF	TGTGCATCGGACTCTGGAAACACCATATATTTT
TRBJ1-1	15	-	TRBV7-2	-	CASSRRGTMNTEAFF	TGTGCCAGCAGCCGCCGCGGGACAATGAACACTGAAGCTTTCTTT
TRBJ2-7	16	TRBD2	TRBV4-1	once	CASSLTEAGEWNEQYF	TGCGCCAGCAGCCTGACGGAGGCGGGAGAGTGGAACGAGCAGTACTTC
TRBJ1-4	18	-	TRBV6-1	-	CASSEASGALGPNEKLFF	TGTGCCAGCAGTGAAGCGTCGGGTGCGCTAGGGCCGAATGAAAAACTGTTTTTT
TRBJ2-5	17	TRBD2	TRBV7-8	-	CASRTFSGTSNVETQYF	TGTGCCAGCAGGACCTTCTCCGGGACTAGCAATGTGGAGACCCAGTACTTC
TRBJ2-2	18	TRBD1	TRBV7-8	-	CASVPSRRDRPRAGELFF	TGTGCCAGCGTACCAAGTCGTAGGGACAGACCCAGGGCCGGGGAGCTGTTTTTT
TRBJ2-7	19	-	TRBV18	few	CASAYRGPRGSGSSYEQYF	TGTGCCAGCGCATACAGGGGGCCCCGGGGTAGCGGGAGCTCCTACGAGCAGTACTTC
TRBJ2-3	16	TRBD2	TRBV5-1	-	CASSLDGLAGTDTQYF	TGCGCCAGCAGCTTGGACGGACTAGCTGGCACAGATACGCAGTATTTT
TRBJ2-5	16	TRBD1	TRBV10-2	-	CASRAPRQGADETQYF	TGCGCCAGCAGGGCCCCGAGACAGGGGGCGGATGAGACCCAGTACTTC
TRBJ2-3	14	-	TRBV4-1	-	CASSQTETRDTQYF	TGCGCCAGCAGCCAAACGGAGACGCGGGATACGCAGTATTTT
TRBJ1-6	14	TRBD1	TRBV5-1	-	CASWTGGEGSPLHF	TGCGCCAGTTGGACAGGGGGCGAAGGATCACCCCTCCACTTT
TRBJ2-3	13	-	TRBV7-8	-	CASSLAQEDTQYF	TGTGCCAGCAGCTTAGCGCAGGAAGATACGCAGTATTTT
TRBJ2-7	15	TRBD1	TRBV6-5	-	CASSRGTGDSYEQYF	TGTGCCAGCAGCCGCGGGACAGGGGATTCCTACGAGCAGTACTTC
TRBJ1-1	14	-	TRBV18	few	CASSRSRVNTEAFF	TGTGCCAGCTCACGGTCGAGGGTAAACACTGAAGCTTTCTTT
TRBJ1-1	12	-	TRBV19	-	CASSILRGEAFF	TGTGCCAGTAGTATACTACGTGGTGAAGCTTTCTTT
TRBJ2-1	15	-	TRBV4-3	-	CASSQVPPEGNEQFF	TGCGCCAGCAGCCAAGTACCCCCGGAAGGCAATGAGCAGTTCTTC
TRBJ1-6	15	-	TRBV30	once	CAWESWGSYNSPLHF	TGTGCCTGGGAATCCTGGGGCTCCTATAATTCACCCCTCCACTTT
TRBJ2-1	15	-	TRBV5-6	-	CASSSTRVSYNEQFF	TGTGCCAGCAGCTCCACCCGGGTGTCCTACAATGAGCAGTTCTTC
TRBJ2-3	16	-	TRBV7-9	-	CASSRDKPLSTDTQYF	TGTGCCAGCAGCCGGGACAAGCCCTTGAGCACAGATACGCAGTATTTT
TRBJ1-4	14	-	TRBV7-5	-	CAKRRVQGGEKLFF	TGTGCCAAACGACGGGTCCAAGGCGGGGAAAAACTGTTTTTT
TRBJ2-3	11	TRBD1	TRBV9	many	CASSEGATQYF	TGTGCCAGCAGCGAGGGGGCCACGCAGTATTTT
TRBJ1-2	14	-	TRBV28	-	CASRLGSFDYGYTF	TGTGCCAGCAGATTGGGGTCGTTTGACTATGGCTACACCTTC
TRBJ2-3	15	-	TRBV7-2	-	CASSSEGAWADTQYF	TGTGCCAGCAGCTCAGAGGGAGCTTGGGCAGATACGCAGTATTTT
TRBJ2-3	14	-	TRBV11-2	-	CASSLRGGTDTQYF	TGTGCCAGCAGCTTACGAGGGGGCACAGATACGCAGTATTTT
TRBJ1-1	13	-	TRBV7-9	-	CASSPGQNTEAFF	TGTGCCAGCAGCCCGGGACAGAACACTGAAGCTTTCTTT
TRBJ1-1	15	TRBD1	TRBV4-1	-	CASSPEGQRNTEAFF	TGCGCCAGCAGCCCCGAGGGACAGCGAAACACTGAAGCTTTCTTT
TRBJ2-3	13	-	TRBV7-9	-	CASSLSRTDTQYF	TGTGCCAGCAGCCTCTCTCGTACAGATACGCAGTATTTT
TRBJ1-5	18	TRBD1	TRBV27	few	CASSLFFGTGGNNQPQHF	TGTGCCAGCAGTTTATTTTTCGGGACAGGGGGGAACAATCAGCCCCAGCATTTT
TRBJ2-5	12	TRBD1	TRBV6-5	-	CASSRDSETQYF	TGTGCCAGCAGTCGGGACAGCGAGACCCAGTACTTC
TRBJ1-5	15	TRBD1	TRBV2	-	CASREGQGSNQPQHF	TGTGCCAGCAGAGAAGGACAGGGCAGCAATCAGCCCCAGCATTTT
TRBJ2-3	13	TRBD1	TRBV5-4	-	CASRDRVGDTQYF	TGTGCCAGCAGAGACAGGGTTGGAGATACGCAGTATTTT
TRBJ2-7	15	TRBD1	TRBV5-1	-	CASSTGTGGSYEQYF	TGCGCCAGCAGCACCGGGACAGGGGGTTCCTACGAGCAGTACTTC
TRBJ2-7	14	TRBD1	TRBV7-2	-	CASSFDRGLYEQYF	TGTGCCAGCAGCTTCGACAGGGGGCTCTACGAGCAGTACTTC
TRBJ2-6	16	-	TRBV6-5	-	CASSYSSQAGANVLTF	TGTGCCAGCAGTTACTCGAGCCAGGCTGGGGCCAACGTCCTGACTTTC
TRBJ2-2	13	-	TRBV7-2	-	CASSFVETGELFF	TGTGCCAGCAGCTTTGTTGAGACCGGGGAGCTGTTTTTT
TRBJ2-7	18	TRBD2	TRBV5-1	-	CASSTGLAGDTPSREQYF	TGCGCCAGCAGCACGGGACTAGCGGGAGATACACCATCGCGCGAGCAGTACTTC
TRBJ2-7	11	-	TRBV6-6	-	CASSYNYEQYF	TGTGCCAGCAGTTATAACTACGAGCAGTACTTC
TRBJ2-2	13	-	TRBV6-1	-	CATLGDNTGELFF	TGTGCCACCTTGGGGGACAACACCGGGGAGCTGTTTTTT
TRBJ1-1	15	-	TRBV6-5	-	CASSQTGGGSTEAFF	TGTGCCAGCAGTCAAACCGGGGGAGGGAGCACTGAAGCTTTCTTT
TRBJ1-1	14	-	TRBV15	-	CATSRADLGAEAFF	TGTGCCACCAGCAGAGCGGACCTTGGGGCTGAAGCTTTCTTT
TRBJ2-3	17	TRBD2	TRBV4-1	few	CASSQGVGSGSTDTQYF	TGCGCCAGCAGCCAAGGGGTGGGCAGCGGGAGTACAGATACGCAGTATTTT
TRBJ2-3	14	-	TRBV11-3	once	CASSNETFGDTQYF	TGTGCCAGCAGCAACGAGACTTTTGGGGATACGCAGTATTTT
TRBJ1-4	19	TRBD1	TRBV5-1	-	CASSAGQGAKFWGYEKLFF	TGCGCCAGCAGCGCGGGACAGGGGGCCAAATTTTGGGGATATGAAAAACTGTTTTTT
TRBJ1-2	18	TRBD1	TRBV9	-	CASSGGPGQGERRTGYTF	TGTGCCAGCAGCGGGGGTCCGGGACAGGGCGAAAGGAGGACTGGCTACACCTTC
TRBJ2-5	14	TRBD2	TRBV30	many	CAWTLGLALETQYF	TGTGCCTGGACCTTAGGACTAGCCCTAGAGACCCAGTACTTC
TRBJ1-4	13	TRBD1	TRBV28	-	CASGGTANEKLFF	TGTGCCAGCGGGGGGACAGCAAATGAAAAACTGTTTTTT
TRBJ1-3	15	TRBD1	TRBV5-4	-	CASSRGQGIGNTIYF	TGTGCCAGCAGCCGAGGACAGGGAATAGGAAACACCATATATTTT